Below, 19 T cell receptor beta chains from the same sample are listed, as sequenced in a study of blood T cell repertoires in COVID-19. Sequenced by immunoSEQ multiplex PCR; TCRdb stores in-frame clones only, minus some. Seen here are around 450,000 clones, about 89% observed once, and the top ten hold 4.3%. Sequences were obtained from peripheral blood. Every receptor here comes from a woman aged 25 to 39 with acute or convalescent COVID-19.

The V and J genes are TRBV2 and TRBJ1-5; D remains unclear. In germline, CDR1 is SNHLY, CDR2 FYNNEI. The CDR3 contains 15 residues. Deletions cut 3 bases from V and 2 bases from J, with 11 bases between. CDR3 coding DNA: TGTGCCAGCAGTGAGGCCATGGCTGGCAATCAGCCCCAGCATTTT. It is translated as CASSEAMAGNQPQHF.

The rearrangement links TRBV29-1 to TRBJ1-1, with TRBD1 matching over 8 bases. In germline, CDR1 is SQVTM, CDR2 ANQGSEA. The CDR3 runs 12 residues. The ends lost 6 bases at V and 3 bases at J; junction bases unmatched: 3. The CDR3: CSVETGDTEAFF. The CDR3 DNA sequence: TGCAGCGTGGAGACAGGGGACACTGAAGCTTTCTTT.

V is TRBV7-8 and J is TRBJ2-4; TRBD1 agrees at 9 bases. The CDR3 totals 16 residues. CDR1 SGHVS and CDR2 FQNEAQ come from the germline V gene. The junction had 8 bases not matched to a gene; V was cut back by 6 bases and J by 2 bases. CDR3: CASSRGQGLSKNIQYF. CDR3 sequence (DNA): TGTGCCAGCAGTCGGGGACAGGGCCTTTCCAAAAACATTCAGTACTTC.

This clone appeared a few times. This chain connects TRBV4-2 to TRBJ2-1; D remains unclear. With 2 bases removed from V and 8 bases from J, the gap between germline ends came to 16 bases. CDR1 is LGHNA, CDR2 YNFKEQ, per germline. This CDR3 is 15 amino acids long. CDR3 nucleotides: TGTGCCAGCAGCCAATTTCTCTCGAATCGGGATGAGCAGTTCTTC. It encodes CASSQFLSNRDEQFF.

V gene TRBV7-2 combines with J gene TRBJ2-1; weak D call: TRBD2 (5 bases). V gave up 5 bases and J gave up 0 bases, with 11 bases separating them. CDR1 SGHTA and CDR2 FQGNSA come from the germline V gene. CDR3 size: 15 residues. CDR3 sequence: CASSPDFSSYNEQFF. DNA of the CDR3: TGTGCCAGCAGCCCGGACTTCAGCTCCTACAATGAGCAGTTCTTC.

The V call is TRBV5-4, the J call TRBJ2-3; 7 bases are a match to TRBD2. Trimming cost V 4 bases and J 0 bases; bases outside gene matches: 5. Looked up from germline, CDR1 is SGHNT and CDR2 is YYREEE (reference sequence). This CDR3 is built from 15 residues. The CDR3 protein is CASSRSGGSTDTQYF. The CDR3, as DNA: TGTGCCAGCAGCCGTTCGGGGGGTAGCACAGATACGCAGTATTTT. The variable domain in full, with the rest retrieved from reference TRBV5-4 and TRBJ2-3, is ETGVTQSPTHLIKTRGQQVTLRCSSQSGHNTVSWYQQALGQGPQFIFQYYREEENGRGNFPPRFSGLQFPNYSSELNVNALELDDSALYLCASSRSGGSTDTQYFGPGTRLTVL.

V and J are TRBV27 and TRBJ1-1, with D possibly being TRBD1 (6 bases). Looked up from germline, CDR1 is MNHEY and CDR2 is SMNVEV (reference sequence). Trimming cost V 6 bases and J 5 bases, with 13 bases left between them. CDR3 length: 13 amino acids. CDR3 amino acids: CASRGGARTEAFF. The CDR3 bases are TGTGCCAGCAGGGGGGGGGCCCGAACTGAAGCTTTCTTT.

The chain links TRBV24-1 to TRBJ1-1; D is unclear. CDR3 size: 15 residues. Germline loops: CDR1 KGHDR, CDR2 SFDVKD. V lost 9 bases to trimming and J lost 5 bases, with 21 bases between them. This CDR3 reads CATQTSEATSTEAFF. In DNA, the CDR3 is TGTGCCACCCAAACGTCTGAGGCAACATCGACTGAAGCTTTCTTT.

The CDR3 DNA follows: TGTGCCAGCAGTCATAACAGGGACACAGATACGCAGTATTTT. It translates to CASSHNRDTDTQYF. This sequence joins TRBV28 and TRBJ2-3; TRBD1 might be the D (6 bases). The CDR3 runs 14 residues. V was trimmed by 5 bases and J by 2 bases, leaving 11 bases between them. From germline, CDR1 is MDHEN and CDR2 SYDVKM.

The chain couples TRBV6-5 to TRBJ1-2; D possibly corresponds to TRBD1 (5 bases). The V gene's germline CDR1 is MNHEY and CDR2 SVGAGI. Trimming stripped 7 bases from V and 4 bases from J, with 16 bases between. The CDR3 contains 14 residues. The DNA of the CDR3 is TGTGCCAGCACCCTCGGGGGAGGGTTCTATGGCTACACCTTC. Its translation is CASTLGGGFYGYTF.

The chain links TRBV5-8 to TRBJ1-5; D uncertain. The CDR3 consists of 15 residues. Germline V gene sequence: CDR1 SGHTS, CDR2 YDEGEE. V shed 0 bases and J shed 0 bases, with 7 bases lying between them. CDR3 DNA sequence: TGTGCCAGCAGCTTGGGCACTTATAGCAATCAGCCCCAGCATTTT. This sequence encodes CASSLGTYSNQPQHF.

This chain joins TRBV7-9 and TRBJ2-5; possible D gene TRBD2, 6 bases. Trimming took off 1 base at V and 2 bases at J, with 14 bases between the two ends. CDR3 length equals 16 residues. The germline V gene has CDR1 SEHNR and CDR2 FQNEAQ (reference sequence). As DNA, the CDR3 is TGTGCCAGCAGCTTAGTGTCGACTAGAACGCAAGAGACCCAGTACTTC. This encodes CASSLVSTRTQETQYF.

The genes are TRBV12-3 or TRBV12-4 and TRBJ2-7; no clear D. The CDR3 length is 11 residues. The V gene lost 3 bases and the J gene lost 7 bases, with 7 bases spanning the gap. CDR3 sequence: CASSFTWEQYF. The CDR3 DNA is TGTGCCAGCAGTTTTACTTGGGAGCAGTACTTC.

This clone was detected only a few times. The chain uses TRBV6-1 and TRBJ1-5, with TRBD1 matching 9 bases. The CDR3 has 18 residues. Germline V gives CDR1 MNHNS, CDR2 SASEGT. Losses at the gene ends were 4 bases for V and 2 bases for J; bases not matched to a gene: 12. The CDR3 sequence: CASSVGTGSIGGNQPQHF. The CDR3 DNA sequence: TGTGCCAGCAGTGTTGGGACAGGGAGTATTGGAGGCAATCAGCCCCAGCATTTT.

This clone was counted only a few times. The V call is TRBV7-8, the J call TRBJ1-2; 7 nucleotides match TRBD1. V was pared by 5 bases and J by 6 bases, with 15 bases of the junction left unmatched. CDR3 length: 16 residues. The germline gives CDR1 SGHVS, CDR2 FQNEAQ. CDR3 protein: CASSLTGDSGFDGYTF. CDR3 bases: TGTGCCAGCAGCCTAACAGGGGACAGTGGCTTCGATGGCTACACCTTC.

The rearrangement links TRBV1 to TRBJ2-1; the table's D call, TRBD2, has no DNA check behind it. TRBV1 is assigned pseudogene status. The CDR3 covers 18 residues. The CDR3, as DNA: TGCACCAGCAGCTCCCGTCCCTGCCTAGCGAAGAGTTACAATGAGCAGTTCTTC. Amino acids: CTSSSRPCLAKSYNEQFF.

CDR3 in DNA: TGTGCCACCAGTGAGGGTGAAAAACTGTTTTTT. Translating it yields CATSEGEKLFF. V and J are TRBV15 and TRBJ1-4, with no clear D. CDR1 LNHNV and CDR2 YYDKDF come from the germline V gene (reference sequence). Trimming shortened V by 6 bases and J by 7 bases, and 6 bases separated the two germline ends. This CDR3 has 11 residues.

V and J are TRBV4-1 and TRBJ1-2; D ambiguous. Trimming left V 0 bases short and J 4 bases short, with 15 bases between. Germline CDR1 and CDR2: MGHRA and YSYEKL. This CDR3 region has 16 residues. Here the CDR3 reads CASSQELSGVSYGYTF. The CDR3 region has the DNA TGCGCCAGCAGCCAAGAGTTATCGGGAGTCAGCTATGGCTACACCTTC.

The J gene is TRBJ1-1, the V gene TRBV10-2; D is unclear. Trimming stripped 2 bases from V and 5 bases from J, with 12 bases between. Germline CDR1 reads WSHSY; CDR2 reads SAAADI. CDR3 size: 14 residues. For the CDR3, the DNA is TGCGCCAGCAGTGAGACGACTGGGTGGACTGAAGCTTTCTTT. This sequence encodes CASSETTGWTEAFF.